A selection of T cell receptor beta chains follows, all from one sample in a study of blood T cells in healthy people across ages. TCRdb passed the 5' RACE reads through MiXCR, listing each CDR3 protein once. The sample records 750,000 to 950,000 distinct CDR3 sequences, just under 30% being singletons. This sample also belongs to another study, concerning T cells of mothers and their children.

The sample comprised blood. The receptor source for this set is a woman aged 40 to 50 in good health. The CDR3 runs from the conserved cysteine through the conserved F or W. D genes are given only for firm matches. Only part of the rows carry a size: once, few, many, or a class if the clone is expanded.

CDR3 DNA: TGTGCCAGCAGTTTCAGGGGACAGAGGTCCTATGAGCAGTTCTTC
CDR3 protein: CASSFRGQRSYEQFF
D gene: TRBD1
J gene: TRBJ2-1
V gene: TRBV28
clone size: -

CDR3 DNA: TGCAGTGCTAGAAGCCCTAGCAGGGGACTATCTGGAAACACCATATATTTT
CDR3 protein: CSARSPSRGLSGNTIYF
D gene: -
J gene: TRBJ1-3
V gene: TRBV20-1
clone size: once

CDR3 DNA: TGTGCCAGCAGTCCGACGGATAGCTCTGGAAACACCATATATTTT
CDR3 protein: CASSPTDSSGNTIYF
D gene: -
J gene: TRBJ1-3
V gene: TRBV12-3/TRBV12-4
clone size: few

CDR3 DNA: TGTGCCAGCAGCCCTGGGGTCTATAATTCACCCCTCCACTTT
CDR3 protein: CASSPGVYNSPLHF
D gene: -
J gene: TRBJ1-6
V gene: TRBV12-3/TRBV12-4
clone size: few

CDR3 DNA: TGTGCCAGCAGTTATGGGAGGAGAGGCAATCAGCCCCAGCATTTT
CDR3 protein: CASSYGRRGNQPQHF
D gene: -
J gene: TRBJ1-5
V gene: TRBV6-6
clone size: -

CDR3 DNA: TGCAGTGCTAGTCGACAGAGTGGTAATTCACCCCTCCACTTT
CDR3 protein: CSASRQSGNSPLHF
D gene: -
J gene: TRBJ1-6
V gene: TRBV20-1
clone size: many

CDR3 DNA: TGTGCCAGCAGACCGCAGGGCCACTATAATTCACCCCTCCACTTT
CDR3 protein: CASRPQGHYNSPLHF
D gene: -
J gene: TRBJ1-6
V gene: TRBV3-1
clone size: few

CDR3 DNA: TGTGCCAGCACAACCCAGCCGGACAGGGAAGCTTTCTTT
CDR3 protein: CASTTQPDREAFF
D gene: TRBD1
J gene: TRBJ1-1
V gene: TRBV6-1
clone size: few

CDR3 DNA: TGCAGTGCTAACGACAGGGGGACCTACGAGCAGTACTTC
CDR3 protein: CSANDRGTYEQYF
D gene: TRBD1
J gene: TRBJ2-7
V gene: TRBV20-1
clone size: many

CDR3 DNA: TGTGCCAGCAGCTTATCGAGGACAGGTACGCAGTATTTT
CDR3 protein: CASSLSRTGTQYF
D gene: TRBD1
J gene: TRBJ2-3
V gene: TRBV7-6
clone size: few

CDR3 DNA: TGCAGTGCTAGTTCGGGCATAGGAGGGGCCGTAGGAGAGCAGTTCTTC
CDR3 protein: CSASSGIGGAVGEQFF
D gene: -
J gene: TRBJ2-1
V gene: TRBV20-1
clone size: few

CDR3 DNA: TGCAGTGCGAGAGCGCCGACAGATTCGGCAGCTTTCTTT
CDR3 protein: CSARAPTDSAAFF
D gene: -
J gene: TRBJ1-1
V gene: TRBV20-1
clone size: -

CDR3 DNA: TGCGCCAGCAGCAACCACCTGGGACAGGCCACTGAAGCTTTCTTT
CDR3 protein: CASSNHLGQATEAFF
D gene: TRBD1
J gene: TRBJ1-1
V gene: TRBV5-1
clone size: few

CDR3 DNA: TGCAGTGCTGGCCGGGGGACAGGGGGTAGTCAGCCCCAGCATTTT
CDR3 protein: CSAGRGTGGSQPQHF
D gene: TRBD1
J gene: TRBJ1-5
V gene: TRBV20-1
clone size: few

CDR3 DNA: TGTGCCAGCAGCGCAGACAGTGATAGCAATCAGCCCCAGCATTTT
CDR3 protein: CASSADSDSNQPQHF
D gene: -
J gene: TRBJ1-5
V gene: TRBV7-9
clone size: -

CDR3 DNA: TGTGCCAGCAGCAACCATCAAGGGCCTCAATCAGAGCAGTTCTTC
CDR3 protein: CASSNHQGPQSEQFF
D gene: -
J gene: TRBJ2-1
V gene: TRBV12-3/TRBV12-4
clone size: many

CDR3 DNA: TGCGCCAGCAGCTTGGAGGGTTTCGGGTCTAGCGGGGCCACAGATACGCAGTATTTT
CDR3 protein: CASSLEGFGSSGATDTQYF
D gene: TRBD2
J gene: TRBJ2-3
V gene: TRBV5-1
clone size: -

CDR3 DNA: TGTGCCAGCCGCCAGCTTAGGTTCGCAGATACGCAGTATTTT
CDR3 protein: CASRQLRFADTQYF
D gene: -
J gene: TRBJ2-3
V gene: TRBV11-2
clone size: few

CDR3 DNA: TGTGCCAGCAGCTTAGGGTCGGGACGGTCCACTGAAGCTTTCTTT
CDR3 protein: CASSLGSGRSTEAFF
D gene: -
J gene: TRBJ1-1
V gene: TRBV7-9
clone size: -

CDR3 DNA: TGCGCCAGCAGCTATGGACAGGGTTCGTCCGGTGAGCAGTACTTC
CDR3 protein: CASSYGQGSSGEQYF
D gene: TRBD1
J gene: TRBJ2-5
V gene: TRBV5-1
clone size: -

CDR3 DNA: TGCGCCAGCAGCTGGGGACAGAGACAGAACACTGAAGCTTTCTTT
CDR3 protein: CASSWGQRQNTEAFF
D gene: TRBD1
J gene: TRBJ1-1
V gene: TRBV5-1
clone size: few

CDR3 DNA: TGTGCCAGCAGCTTAAACCCAGTGATATCCGGAAACACCATATATTTT
CDR3 protein: CASSLNPVISGNTIYF
D gene: -
J gene: TRBJ1-3
V gene: TRBV7-2
clone size: -

CDR3 DNA: TGTGCCAGCAGCTTATGGCGGGGGGGCTTCGGAGAGACCCAGTACTTC
CDR3 protein: CASSLWRGGFGETQYF
D gene: TRBD2
J gene: TRBJ2-5
V gene: TRBV11-2
clone size: -

CDR3 DNA: TGTGCCATCAGTGAGGAGGGGGGCAACAGGGAGACCCAGTACTTC
CDR3 protein: CAISEEGGNRETQYF
D gene: -
J gene: TRBJ2-5
V gene: TRBV10-3
clone size: few

CDR3 DNA: TGTGCCAGCAGCCCCCATGGAGTAGACTACAATGAGCAGTTCTTC
CDR3 protein: CASSPHGVDYNEQFF
D gene: -
J gene: TRBJ2-1
V gene: TRBV7-3
clone size: many

CDR3 DNA: TGTGCCTGGAGCCTCCTCAATGAGCAGTTCTTC
CDR3 protein: CAWSLLNEQFF
D gene: -
J gene: TRBJ2-1
V gene: TRBV30
clone size: -

CDR3 DNA: TGTGCCAGCAGTTTTCAAGTCGGCCCCACAGATACGCAGTATTTT
CDR3 protein: CASSFQVGPTDTQYF
D gene: -
J gene: TRBJ2-3
V gene: TRBV12-3/TRBV12-4
clone size: many

CDR3 DNA: TGTGCCAGCAGCCCGCCGGGACTAGCGGGGGGAAGCGGAGAGACCCAGTACTTC
CDR3 protein: CASSPPGLAGGSGETQYF
D gene: TRBD2
J gene: TRBJ2-5
V gene: TRBV7-2
clone size: few

CDR3 DNA: TGCAGTGGAGGGCAGGGGGCCTACGAGCAGTACTTC
CDR3 protein: CSGGQGAYEQYF
D gene: TRBD1
J gene: TRBJ2-7
V gene: TRBV20-1
clone size: -

CDR3 DNA: TGTGCCAGCAGCCGTGACCGTGGGGGTATAAATGAGCAGTTCTTC
CDR3 protein: CASSRDRGGINEQFF
D gene: -
J gene: TRBJ2-1
V gene: TRBV7-3
clone size: many

CDR3 DNA: TGTGCCAGCAGTTTTTTGGGGGTCGGGGAGCTGTTTTTT
CDR3 protein: CASSFLGVGELFF
D gene: -
J gene: TRBJ2-2
V gene: TRBV12-3/TRBV12-4
clone size: few

CDR3 DNA: TGTGCCAGCAGCTTAGAAGGGACCAATAATTCACCCCTCCACTTT
CDR3 protein: CASSLEGTNNSPLHF
D gene: -
J gene: TRBJ1-6
V gene: TRBV7-9
clone size: -

CDR3 DNA: TGTGTCAGCAGCTTAGGGGGTGGTGCTCAGCCCCAGCATTTT
CDR3 protein: CVSSLGGGAQPQHF
D gene: -
J gene: TRBJ1-5
V gene: TRBV7-2
clone size: -

CDR3 DNA: TGTGCCACCAGCAGGACGGACAGGGGGCGCGGGGAGACCCAGTACTTC
CDR3 protein: CATSRTDRGRGETQYF
D gene: TRBD1
J gene: TRBJ2-5
V gene: TRBV15
clone size: many

CDR3 DNA: TGTGCCAGCAGCCGCGTAGACAATGAGCAGTTCTTC
CDR3 protein: CASSRVDNEQFF
D gene: -
J gene: TRBJ2-1
V gene: TRBV3-1
clone size: many

CDR3 DNA: TGTGCCATCCAAGAGGGGGGAATAGGCAATCAGCCCCAGCATTTT
CDR3 protein: CAIQEGGIGNQPQHF
D gene: -
J gene: TRBJ1-5
V gene: TRBV24-1
clone size: -

CDR3 DNA: TGTGCCAGCAGTTCAAACCCCGGGGAGACCCAGTACTTC
CDR3 protein: CASSSNPGETQYF
D gene: -
J gene: TRBJ2-5
V gene: TRBV28
clone size: -

CDR3 DNA: TGTGCCATCAGTGATCTAGGAGGGCGGGACGAGCAGTACTTC
CDR3 protein: CAISDLGGRDEQYF
D gene: -
J gene: TRBJ2-7
V gene: TRBV10-3
clone size: many

CDR3 DNA: TGCAGTGCTAGATTAACAGGGGTTGGCAATGAGCAGTTCTTC
CDR3 protein: CSARLTGVGNEQFF
D gene: TRBD1
J gene: TRBJ2-1
V gene: TRBV20-1
clone size: many

CDR3 DNA: TGTGCCAGCAGTGGACTGCGGGGGGCGAACACTGAAGCTTTCTTT
CDR3 protein: CASSGLRGANTEAFF
D gene: -
J gene: TRBJ1-1
V gene: TRBV6-1
clone size: many

CDR3 DNA: TGCGCCAGCAAACTAAGCGGATACTACAATGAGCAGTACTTC
CDR3 protein: CASKLSGYYNEQYF
D gene: -
J gene: TRBJ2-4
V gene: TRBV5-1
clone size: -